This is a list of T cell receptor beta chains from one sample in a study of cytomegalovirus exposure and HLA in healthy donors. TCRdb's table, derived via immunoSEQ multiplex PCR, lists solely in-frame clones and lacks some. Here the sample spans more than 85,000 clones, 76% being singletons. Material for sequencing was PBMCs. Receptors were obtained from a middle-aged man in good health and CMV-seropositive. Both conserved end residues are part of each CDR3. D genes are given only for firm matches. Some rows mark clone size as missing; the rest say once, few, many or name a class of expanded clone.

CDR3 protein,CDR3 DNA,clone size,V gene,D gene,J gene,CDR3 length
CASSLVVYNEQFF,TGTGCCAGCAGCTTAGTCGTCTACAATGAGCAGTTCTTC,.,TRBV11-3,.,TRBJ2-1,13
CASSVRGRTEAFF,TGTGCCAGCAGTGTCAGAGGAAGGACTGAAGCTTTCTTT,.,TRBV2,.,TRBJ1-1,13
CASSLEGGGEAFF,TGTGCCAGCAGCTTAGAGGGGGGGGGCGAAGCTTTCTTT,.,TRBV11-2,.,TRBJ1-1,13
CASSLQGGYEQYF,TGTGCCAGCAGCTTACAGGGGGGCTACGAGCAGTACTTC,.,TRBV11-3,.,TRBJ2-7,13
CASSLGTGDHEQYF,TGTGCCAGCAGCTTAGGGACAGGGGACCACGAGCAGTACTTC,.,TRBV11-2,TRBD1,TRBJ2-7,14
CAWSSGQGAIYGYTF,TGTGCCTGGAGTTCCGGACAGGGGGCGATCTATGGCTACACCTTC,.,TRBV30,TRBD1,TRBJ1-2,15
CASSQGGRGTDNQPQHF,TGTGCCAGCAGCCAAGGGGGCCGGGGGACGGACAATCAGCCCCAGCATTTT,.,TRBV4-2,.,TRBJ1-5,17
CASSIGIQVELFF,TGTGCCAGTAGTATAGGCATACAGGTAGAGCTGTTTTTT,.,TRBV19,.,TRBJ2-2,13
CSVKSGSDTQYF,TGCAGCGTTAAGTCGGGGTCAGATACGCAGTATTTT,.,TRBV29-1,.,TRBJ2-3,12
CASSPVAGGDYEQYF,TGTGCCAGCAGCCCCGTAGCGGGAGGGGACTACGAGCAGTACTTC,.,TRBV7-6,TRBD2,TRBJ2-7,15
CASSRQGGTEAFF,TGTGCCAGCAGCCGACAGGGGGGCACTGAAGCTTTCTTT,.,TRBV27,TRBD1,TRBJ1-1,13
CSVEGQGAREQYF,TGCAGCGTGGAGGGACAGGGGGCGCGAGAGCAGTACTTC,once,TRBV29-1,TRBD1,TRBJ2-5,13
CASSTRQGTRDTEAFF,TGTGCCAGTAGTACCCGACAGGGGACCAGGGACACTGAAGCTTTCTTT,once,TRBV19,TRBD1,TRBJ1-1,16
CASSQDLRTGVGEKLFF,TGTGCCAGCAGCCAAGATCTTAGGACAGGGGTTGGTGAAAAACTGTTTTTT,.,TRBV14,TRBD1,TRBJ1-4,17
CASSLSNEQFF,TGTGCCAGCAGCTTGAGCAATGAGCAGTTCTTC,.,TRBV7-8,.,TRBJ2-1,11
CASSGTSYEQYF,TGTGCCAGCAGCGGGACTAGTTACGAGCAGTACTTC,.,TRBV7-8,TRBD2,TRBJ2-7,12
CASSQDPAAYNEQFF,TGTGCCAGCAGCCAAGATCCCGCGGCATACAATGAGCAGTTCTTC,.,TRBV4-2,.,TRBJ2-1,15
CASNDVAAGGGGYTF,TGTGCCAGCAACGACGTGGCAGCCGGTGGAGGTGGCTACACCTTC,.,TRBV6-6,.,TRBJ1-2,15
CASSLVGVPEGYTF,TGCGCCAGCAGCTTGGTAGGGGTCCCTGAAGGCTACACCTTC,.,TRBV5-1,.,TRBJ1-2,14
CASSSTYEQYF,TGCGCCAGCAGCTCCACTTACGAGCAGTACTTC,.,TRBV5-1,.,TRBJ2-7,11
CASSQAFGAKNIQYF,TGCGCCAGCAGCCAGGCATTCGGGGCCAAAAACATTCAGTACTTC,.,TRBV4-1,.,TRBJ2-4,15